The T cell receptor beta chain under discussion was sequenced for a study of blood T cell repertoires in COVID-19. Study overall: In each case, the material was cDNA or gDNA derived from T cells, B-cell-depleted T cells, or PBMCs.

Generated by immunoSEQ multiplex PCR, the TCRdb table keeps only in-frame clones and is missing some. This table holds around 23,000 clones, about 88% found once. Source material: peripheral blood. This clonotype originated in a human donor with acute or convalescent COVID-19. The donor label of this sample is uncertain.

The CDR3 sequence: CASSLGQGIHEQYF. The DNA for the CDR3 is TGTGCCAGCAGCTTGGGACAGGGGATACACGAGCAGTACTTC. This chain connects TRBV7-8 to TRBJ2-7, with 10 bases identical to TRBD1. Germline CDR1 and CDR2: SGHVS and FQNEAQ. The trim removed 3 bases at V and 5 bases at J, leaving 4 bases unmatched. CDR3 length equals 14 residues.